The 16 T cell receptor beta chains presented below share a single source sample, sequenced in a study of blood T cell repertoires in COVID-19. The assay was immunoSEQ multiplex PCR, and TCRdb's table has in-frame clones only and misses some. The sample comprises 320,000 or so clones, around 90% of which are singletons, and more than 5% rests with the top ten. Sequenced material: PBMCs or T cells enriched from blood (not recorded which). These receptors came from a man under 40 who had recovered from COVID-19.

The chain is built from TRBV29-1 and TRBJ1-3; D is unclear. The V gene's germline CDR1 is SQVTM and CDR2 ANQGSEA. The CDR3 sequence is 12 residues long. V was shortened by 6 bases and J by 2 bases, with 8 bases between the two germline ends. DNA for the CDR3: TGCAGCGTCACAGAAGCTGGAAACACCATATATTTT. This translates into CSVTEAGNTIYF. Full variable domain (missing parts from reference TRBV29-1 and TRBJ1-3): SAVISQKPSRDICQRGTSLTIQCQVDSQVTMMFWYRQQPGQSLTLIATANQGSEATYESGFVIDKFPISRPNLTFSTLTVSNMSPEDSSIYLCSVTEAGNTIYFGEGSWLTVV.

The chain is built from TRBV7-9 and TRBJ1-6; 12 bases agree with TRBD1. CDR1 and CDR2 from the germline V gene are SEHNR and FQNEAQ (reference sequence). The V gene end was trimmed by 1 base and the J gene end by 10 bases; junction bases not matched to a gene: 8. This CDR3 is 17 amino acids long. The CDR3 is CASSLVNRDRGQSPLHF. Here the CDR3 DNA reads TGTGCCAGCAGCTTAGTAAACCGGGACAGGGGGCAATCACCCCTCCACTTT. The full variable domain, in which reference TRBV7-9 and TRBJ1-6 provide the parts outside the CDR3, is DTGVSQNPRHKITKRGQNVTFRCDPISEHNRLYWYRQTLGQGPEFLTYFQNEAQLEKSRLLSDRFSAERPKGSFSTLEIQRTEQGDSAMYLCASSLVNRDRGQSPLHFGNGTRLTVT.

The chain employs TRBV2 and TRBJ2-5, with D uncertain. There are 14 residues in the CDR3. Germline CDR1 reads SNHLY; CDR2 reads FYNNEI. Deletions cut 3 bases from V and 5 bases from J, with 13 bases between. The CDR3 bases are TGTGCCAGCAGTGACGTAAGCGTTCGCGAGACCCAGTACTTC. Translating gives CASSDVSVRETQYF.

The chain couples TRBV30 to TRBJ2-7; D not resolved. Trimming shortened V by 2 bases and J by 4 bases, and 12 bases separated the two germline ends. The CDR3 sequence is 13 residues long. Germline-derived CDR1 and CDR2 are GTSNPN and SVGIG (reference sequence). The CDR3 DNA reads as TGTGCCTGGAGTAAACAACCTAGGTACGAGCAGTACTTC. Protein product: CAWSKQPRYEQYF.

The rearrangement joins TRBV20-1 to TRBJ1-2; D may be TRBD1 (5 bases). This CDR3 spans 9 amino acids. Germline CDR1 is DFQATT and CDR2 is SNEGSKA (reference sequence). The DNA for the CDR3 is TGCAGGGGGCCGGGTGGCTACACCTTC. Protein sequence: CRGPGGYTF.

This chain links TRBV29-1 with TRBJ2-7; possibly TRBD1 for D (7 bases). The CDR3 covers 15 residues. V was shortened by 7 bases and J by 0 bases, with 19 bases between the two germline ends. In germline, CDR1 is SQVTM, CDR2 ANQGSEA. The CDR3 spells CSAPGSGGSSYEQYF. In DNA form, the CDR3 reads TGCAGCGCGCCCGGCTCAGGGGGGAGCTCCTACGAGCAGTACTTC.

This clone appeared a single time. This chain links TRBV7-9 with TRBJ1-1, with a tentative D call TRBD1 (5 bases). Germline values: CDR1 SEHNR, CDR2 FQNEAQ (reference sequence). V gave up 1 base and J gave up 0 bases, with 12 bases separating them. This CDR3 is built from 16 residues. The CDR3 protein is CASSLGGLSLNTEAFF. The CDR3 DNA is TGTGCCAGCAGCTTAGGGGGACTCTCCCTGAACACTGAAGCTTTCTTT.

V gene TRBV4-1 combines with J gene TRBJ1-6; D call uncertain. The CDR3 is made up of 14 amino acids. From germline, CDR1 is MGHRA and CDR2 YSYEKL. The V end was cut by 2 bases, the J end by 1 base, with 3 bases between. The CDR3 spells CASSQQSYNSPLHF. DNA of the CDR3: TGCGCCAGCAGCCAACAATCCTATAATTCACCCCTCCACTTT.

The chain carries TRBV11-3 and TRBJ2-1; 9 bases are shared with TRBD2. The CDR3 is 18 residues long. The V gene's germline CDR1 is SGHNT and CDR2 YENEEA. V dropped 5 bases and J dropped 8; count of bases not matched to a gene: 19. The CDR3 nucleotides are TGTGCCAGCAGCCAATCCGCAGGGCGGGGGGGGAGGGGGTATGAGCAGTTCTTC. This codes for CASSQSAGRGGRGYEQFF.

The CDR3 sequence: CAWSAGGGLYEQFF. In nucleotides, the CDR3 is TGTGCCTGGAGTGCGGGGGGCGGTTTGTATGAGCAGTTCTTC. The chain recombines TRBV30 with TRBJ2-1, with D perhaps TRBD2 (7 bases). This CDR3 is 14 amino acids long. Germline V CDR1 and CDR2: GTSNPN, SVGIG (reference sequence). Trimming shortened V by 1 base and J by 8 bases, and 15 bases separated the two germline ends.

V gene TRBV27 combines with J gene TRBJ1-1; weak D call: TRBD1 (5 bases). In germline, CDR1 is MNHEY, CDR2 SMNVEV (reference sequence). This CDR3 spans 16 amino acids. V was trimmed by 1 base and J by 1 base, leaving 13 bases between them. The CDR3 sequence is CASSLWGGERNTEAFF. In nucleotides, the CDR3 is TGTGCCAGCAGTTTATGGGGGGGAGAAAGGAACACTGAAGCTTTCTTT.

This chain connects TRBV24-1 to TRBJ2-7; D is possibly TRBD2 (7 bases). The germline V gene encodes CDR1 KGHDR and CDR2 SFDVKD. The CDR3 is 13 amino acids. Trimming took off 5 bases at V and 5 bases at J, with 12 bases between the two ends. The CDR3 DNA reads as TGTGCCACCAGTGCAGGGGAGGGCAACGAGCAGTACTTC. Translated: CATSAGEGNEQYF.

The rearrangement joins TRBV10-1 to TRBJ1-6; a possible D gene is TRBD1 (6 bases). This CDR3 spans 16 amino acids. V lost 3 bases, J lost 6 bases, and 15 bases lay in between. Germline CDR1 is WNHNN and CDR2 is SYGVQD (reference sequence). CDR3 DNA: TGCGCCAGCAGTGAAGATGCAGGGGCTAGTAATTCACCCCTCCACTTT. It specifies CASSEDAGASNSPLHF.

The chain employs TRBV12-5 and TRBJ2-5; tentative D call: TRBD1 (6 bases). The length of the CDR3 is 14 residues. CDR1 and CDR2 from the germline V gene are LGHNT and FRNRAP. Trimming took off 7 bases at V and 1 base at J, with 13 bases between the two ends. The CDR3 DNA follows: TGTGCTAGTGAAGCAACAGGGAGCCAAGAGACCCAGTACTTC. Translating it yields CASEATGSQETQYF. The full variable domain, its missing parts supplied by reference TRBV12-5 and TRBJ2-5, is DARVTQTPRHKVTEMGQEVTMRCQPILGHNTVFWYRQTMMQGLELLAYFRNRAPLDDSGMPKDRFSAEMPDATLATLKIQPSEPRDSAVYFCASEATGSQETQYFGPGTRLLVL.

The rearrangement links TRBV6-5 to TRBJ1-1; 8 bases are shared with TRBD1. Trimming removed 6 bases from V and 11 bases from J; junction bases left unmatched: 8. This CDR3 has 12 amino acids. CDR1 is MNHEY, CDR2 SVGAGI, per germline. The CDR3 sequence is CASRTGQGSAFF. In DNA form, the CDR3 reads TGTGCCAGCAGAACCGGACAGGGCTCCGCTTTCTTT.

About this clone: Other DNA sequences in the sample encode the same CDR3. The CDR3 loop is CASSVGGGETQYF. The CDR3 DNA reads as TGTGCCAGCAGCGTAGGAGGGGGAGAGACCCAGTACTTC. The V call is TRBV9, the J call TRBJ2-5; tentative D call: TRBD1 (6 bases). Trimming pared 0 bases from V and 4 bases from J, leaving 7 bases between. Germline V gene lookup returns CDR1 SGDLS and CDR2 YYNGEE. This CDR3 is 13 amino acids long.